A single sample gave rise to the 11 T cell receptor beta chains below, sequenced in a study of technical replicates of blood from a few donors. Libraries were prepared by immunoSEQ multiplex PCR; TCRdb keeps only in-frame clonotypes and omits some of them. The table lists 80,000 or so clones, roughly 94% of them singletons. The sequencing input was T cells isolated from PBMCs. The receptors were sampled from a human donor in good health.

The V call is TRBV19, the J call TRBJ2-2; 8 bases are shared with TRBD1. The CDR3 runs 14 residues. CDR1 LNHDA and CDR2 SQIVND come from the germline V gene (reference sequence). The V segment lost 5 bases and the J segment 8 bases; nucleotides outside the gene matches: 7. The CDR3 DNA is TGTGCCAGTAGTGCGGACAGGGATTTTGGGGAGCTGTTTTTT. Translation: CASSADRDFGELFF.

V and J are TRBV10-1 and TRBJ2-1, with D perhaps TRBD2 (5 bases). CDR3 length: 15 residues. Germline-derived CDR1 and CDR2 are WNHNN and SYGVQD (reference sequence). V was pared by 2 bases and J by 4 bases, with 12 bases between. Written as DNA, the CDR3 is TGCGCCAGCAGTGAGAGGCTAGCTGCTTACAATGAGCAGTTCTTC. Translating gives CASSERLAAYNEQFF.

This clone is a singleton in its sample. Here the CDR3 DNA reads TGTGCCAGTAGTATTGGCCGGGAGGATACGCAGTATTTT. Protein product: CASSIGREDTQYF. The gene calls are TRBV19 and TRBJ2-3; D is perhaps TRBD2 (6 bases). CDR3 length: 13 residues. Trimming cost V 3 bases and J 6 bases, with 10 bases left between them. Germline V lookup: CDR1 LNHDA, CDR2 SQIVND (reference sequence).

J is TRBJ2-1 and V is TRBV7-9, with D perhaps matching TRBD2 (6 bases). The CDR3 runs 13 residues. Germline loops: CDR1 SEHNR, CDR2 FQNEAQ (reference sequence). V shed 5 bases and J shed 10 bases, with 15 bases lying between them. The DNA of the CDR3 is TGTGCCAGCAGCCCGCAGCCCGCGGGAGAGCAGTTCTTC. As protein: CASSPQPAGEQFF.

The gene calls are TRBV7-9 and TRBJ1-2, with TRBD1 as a possible D gene (6 bases). The V gene's germline CDR1 is SEHNR and CDR2 FQNEAQ (reference sequence). V gave up 1 base and J gave up 7 bases, with 7 bases separating them. This CDR3 is built from 12 residues. CDR3 coding DNA: TGTGCCAGCAGCTTAGGACAGGTTGGCTACACCTTC. Translated, it gives CASSLGQVGYTF.

The chain couples TRBV6-1 to TRBJ1-2, with D perhaps matching TRBD1 (6 bases). V was trimmed by 1 base and J by 4 bases, leaving 10 bases between them. Germline V CDR1 and CDR2: MNHNS, SASEGT. The CDR3 is 14 amino acids. This chain's CDR3 is CASSEGGGVYGYTF. CDR3 DNA sequence: TGTGCCAGCAGTGAAGGAGGGGGAGTCTATGGCTACACCTTC.

The chain couples TRBV28 to TRBJ2-5, with TRBD1 matching 7 bases. Unmatched junction bases numbered 6, after V lost 4 bases and J lost 1 base. The CDR3 runs to 15 residues. Germline lookup yields CDR1 MDHEN and CDR2 SYDVKM. DNA of the CDR3: TGTGCCAGCAGTTCCCCGACAGGGACCCAAGAGACCCAGTACTTC. Translation gives CASSSPTGTQETQYF.

CDR3 in DNA: TGTGCCAGCATAGAGCGGACTTCCTACGAGCAGTACTTC. As protein: CASIERTSYEQYF. This chain uses TRBV6-5 with TRBJ2-7, with D possibly being TRBD2 (5 bases). The CDR3 totals 13 residues. CDR1 and CDR2 (germline): MNHEY, SVGAGI. Trimming stripped 7 bases from V and 1 base from J, with 11 bases between.

This clone was picked up one time. The chain links TRBV28 to TRBJ2-3, with 7 bases aligning to TRBD1. After removal of 6 bases from V and 1 base from J, the junction contained 4 bases not matched to a gene. The CDR3 runs to 14 residues. The germline V gene has CDR1 MDHEN and CDR2 SYDVKM. This CDR3 is CASRLTGGTDTQYF. In DNA form, the CDR3 reads TGTGCCAGCAGGCTCACAGGGGGCACAGATACGCAGTATTTT.

The V gene is TRBV19, the J gene TRBJ2-1, with 12 positions matching TRBD2. The length of the CDR3 is 14 residues. Germline CDR1 reads LNHDA; CDR2 reads SQIVND (reference sequence). V shed 4 bases and J 13 bases; nucleotides not matched to a gene: 8. The CDR3 coding sequence is TGTGCCAGTAGTACCTCTAGCGGGAGGGCCCTACAGTTCTTC. Its protein product is CASSTSSGRALQFF.

The rearrangement links TRBV7-2 to TRBJ2-7, with 8 bases that match TRBD2. The germline V gene has CDR1 SGHTA and CDR2 FQGNSA. This CDR3 spans 17 amino acids. The V segment lost 1 base and the J segment 3 bases; nucleotides outside the gene matches: 11. CDR3 loop: CASSLVSPGGRHYEQYF. As DNA, the CDR3 is TGTGCCAGCAGCTTAGTGTCCCCGGGAGGGAGACACTACGAGCAGTACTTC.